The entry that follows covers one TCR beta chain sequence. What it recognizes is unknown. These data come from a study of cytomegalovirus exposure and HLA in healthy donors. Researchers ran the PCR with 60 Vbeta and 13 Jbeta primers. Method: immunoSEQ multiplex PCR; TCRdb's copy keeps in-frame clones and lacks some. The table lists about 210,000 clones, 86% of them singletons. CDR1 is SQVTM and CDR2 is ANQGSEA in the germline V gene. V was trimmed by 7 bases and J by 0 bases, leaving 14 bases between them. This CDR3 is built from 14 residues. Broader study findings: Rare TCR sequences predominated, though certain public TCRs were found in many donors. Confirmation in vitro established that three CMV-associated chains were specific for CMV antigens.

The chain employs TRBV29-1 and TRBJ2-3; D is possibly TRBD1 (6 bases). Sequencing input: PBMCs. This receptor was obtained from a young woman in good health and CMV-seronegative. The CDR3 protein is CSATQGMSTDTQYF. Written as DNA, the CDR3 is TGCAGCGCTACACAGGGAATGAGCACAGATACGCAGTATTTT.